This TCR beta chain is from a study of blood T cell repertoires in COVID-19. This clone showed up just once. Per the authors' pipeline: Amplification of reference gene primers was used by the study to estimate nucleated cell counts. Clones were sequenced by immunoSEQ multiplex PCR, and TCRdb holds only the in-frame ones, with some missing. The DNA gave D and trimming, while V, J and clone size come from that table. Found here are over 300,000 clones, 89% of them singletons; the top ten hold 6.4%. Germline lookup yields CDR1 SGHRS and CDR2 YFSETQ. Germline trimming cut 3 bases from V and 1 base from J; bases unmatched to any gene: 5. The CDR3 contains 17 residues.

This TCR came from a man between 18 and 29 years old who had recovered from COVID-19. The rearrangement links TRBV5-1 to TRBJ2-6; 9 nucleotides agree with TRBD1. The material sequenced was peripheral blood. The CDR3 sequence: CASSSGTGLSGANVLTF. The CDR3 DNA follows: TGCGCCAGCAGCTCCGGGACAGGGTTATCTGGGGCCAACGTCCTGACTTTC. The entire variable domain, with the rest obtained from reference TRBV5-1 and TRBJ2-6, is as follows: KAGVTQTPRYLIKTRGQQVTLSCSPISGHRSVSWYQQTPGQGLQFLFEYFSETQRNKGNFPGRFSGRQFSNSRSEMNVSTLELGDSALYLCASSSGTGLSGANVLTFGAGSRLTVL.